Below, 9 T cell receptor beta chains from the same sample are listed, as sequenced in a study of OX40 agonist ivuxolimab in advanced cancers. Assay: immunoSEQ multiplex PCR; the TCRdb copy retains only in-frame clones and omits some. This table holds 52,000 or so clones, approximately 91% found once. This sample comprised CD4+ or CD8+ T cells sorted from blood, obtained in a trial of the OX40 agonist ivuxolimab. These TCRs come from an adult with an advanced solid tumor such as melanoma, head and neck, liver or kidney cancer.

The chain couples TRBV10-3 to TRBJ1-3, with D uncertain. CDR3 size: 13 residues. Trimming removed 6 bases at V and 5 bases at J, with 11 bases between. Germline CDR1 and CDR2: ENHRY and SYGVKD. The CDR3 is CAIRTVSRNTIYF. The CDR3 DNA reads as TGTGCCATCAGGACGGTTTCCCGAAACACCATATATTTT.

V and J are TRBV6-5 and TRBJ2-2, with TRBD2 identical over 8 bases. CDR3 length: 15 residues. The V segment lost 6 bases and the J segment 7 bases; nucleotides outside the gene matches: 10. Per germline, CDR1 MNHEY and CDR2 SVGAGI. Written as DNA, the CDR3 is TGTGCCAGCAGAAGCGGGAGTGGGATAGGCGGGGAGCTGTTTTTT. Encoded protein: CASRSGSGIGGELFF.

Written as DNA, the CDR3 is TGTGCCAGCTCACCAAGCGTGGCGGGAGAAGCTTTCTTT. Encoded protein: CASSPSVAGEAFF. This chain connects TRBV18 to TRBJ1-1; no reliable D call. The germline CDR1 and CDR2 sequences are KGHSH and LQKENI. Between the trimmed V and J ends, which lost 2 bases and 8 bases, there was a span of 12 bases. This CDR3 region has 13 residues. The full variable domain, rest sourced from reference TRBV18 and TRBJ1-1, is NAGVMQNPRHLVRRRGQEARLRCSPMKGHSHVYWYRQLPEEGLKFMVYLQKENIIDESGMPKERFSAEFPKEGPSILRIQQVVRGDSAAYFCASSPSVAGEAFFGQGTRLTVV.

The sample holds one count of this clone. The gene calls are TRBV5-4 and TRBJ2-3; TRBD2 aligns across 8 bases. Trimming removed 4 bases from V and 6 bases from J; junction bases left unmatched: 10. Germline V gene lookup returns CDR1 SGHNT and CDR2 YYREEE (reference sequence). This CDR3 has 15 residues. The CDR3 loop is CASSRGGRGDDTQYF. As DNA, the CDR3 is TGTGCCAGCAGCCGGGGGGGGAGAGGGGATGATACGCAGTATTTT.

This clone was observed a handful of times. The chain uses TRBV5-1 and TRBJ2-1; TRBD2 matches at 10 bases. The CDR3 has 15 amino acids. CDR1 SGHRS and CDR2 YFSETQ come from the germline V gene. The V segment lost 4 bases and the J segment 9 bases; nucleotides outside the gene matches: 10. The CDR3 reads CASSAQASGSTEQFF. CDR3 coding DNA: TGCGCCAGCAGCGCCCAGGCTAGCGGGAGCACTGAGCAGTTCTTC. The whole variable domain, remainder taken from reference TRBV5-1 and TRBJ2-1, is KAGVTQTPRYLIKTRGQQVTLSCSPISGHRSVSWYQQTPGQGLQFLFEYFSETQRNKGNFPGRFSGRQFSNSRSEMNVSTLELGDSALYLCASSAQASGSTEQFFGPGTRLTVL.

This sequence joins TRBV5-1 and TRBJ1-2, with 7 bases that match TRBD1. This CDR3 contains 13 residues. CDR1 is SGHRS, CDR2 YFSETQ, per germline. V trimming: 4 bases; J trimming: 7 bases; junction bases outside the gene matches: 7. The CDR3 DNA sequence: TGCGCCAGCAGCGCACAGGGGATAAGTGGCTACACCTTC. Its protein is CASSAQGISGYTF.

The rearrangement joins TRBV5-1 to TRBJ1-2; 9 bases fit TRBD1. Germline assignment: CDR1 SGHRS and CDR2 YFSETQ. V trimming: 4 bases; J trimming: 8 bases; junction bases outside the gene matches: 6. The CDR3 totals 13 residues. CDR3 residues: CASSLTGGEGYTF. CDR3 DNA: TGCGCCAGCAGCCTGACAGGGGGTGAGGGCTACACCTTC.

This chain joins TRBV15 and TRBJ2-7; D is perhaps TRBD1 (7 bases). With 0 bases removed from V and 1 base from J, the gap between germline ends came to 10 bases. Germline V lookup: CDR1 LNHNV, CDR2 YYDKDF (reference sequence). The CDR3 has 15 amino acids. The CDR3 bases are TGTGCCACCAGCAGAGACCCAGGGGGGTCCTACGAGCAGTACTTC. It is translated as CATSRDPGGSYEQYF.

This chain joins TRBV9 and TRBJ2-3; D is perhaps TRBD2 (5 bases). This CDR3 contains 16 residues. Trimming removed 4 bases at V and 5 bases at J, with 20 bases between. Germline values: CDR1 SGDLS, CDR2 YYNGEE. The CDR3 DNA reads as TGTGCCAGCAGCCCCCAAGACTACCTTCTACGAGATACGCAGTATTTT. This sequence encodes CASSPQDYLLRDTQYF.